These T cell receptor beta chains were read from a single sample in a study of blood T cell repertoires in COVID-19. The assay was immunoSEQ multiplex PCR, and TCRdb's table has in-frame clones only and misses some. The data show fewer than 200,000 clones, 86% seen once. The material sequenced was peripheral blood. Source of these receptors: a man in his forties or fifties with active or convalescent COVID-19. Both conserved end residues are part of each CDR3. The D gene is left open where the match is weak. Not every row has a clone size; where given, it reads once, few, many or a size class.

>TRBJ2-1|TRBV14|NA|once
TGTGCCAGCCGCCGGGGACTCCAAAACTACAATGAGCAGTTCTTC
CASRRGLQNYNEQFF
>TRBJ2-7|TRBV28|NA|NA
TGTGCCAGCAGCCATCGGGTGGGGGCCCGTGAGCAGTACTTC
CASSHRVGAREQYF
>TRBJ2-3|TRBV7-3|TRBD2|NA
TGTGCCAGCAGCCTAGGGACTAGCGGGAGAAATACGCAGTATTTT
CASSLGTSGRNTQYF
>TRBJ2-3|TRBV7-3|TRBD2|NA
TGTGCCAGCAGCTTAAAGGGACCAGCGGGGGGACGAGATACGCAGTATTTT
CASSLKGPAGGRDTQYF
>TRBJ2-3|TRBV7-3|NA|NA
TGTGCCAGCAGCTCGCCAGGGGATACGCAGTATTTT
CASSSPGDTQYF
>TRBJ1-1|TRBV12-3/TRBV12-4|NA|NA
TGTGCCAGCAGTTACAGGGTGAGAGCTTTCTTT
CASSYRVRAFF
>TRBJ2-1|TRBV7-7|TRBD2|NA
TGTGCCAGCAGCAACGGACTAGCGGGGGGGAATGAGCAGTTCTTC
CASSNGLAGGNEQFF
>TRBJ1-2|TRBV5-5|NA|many
TGTGCCAGCAGCTTGGTGCAGGGTATCAACTATGGCTACACCTTC
CASSLVQGINYGYTF
>TRBJ1-2|TRBV6-1|NA|NA
TGTGCCAGCAGTGAATACAGAGTCTACACCTTC
CASSEYRVYTF
>TRBJ1-1|TRBV5-5|TRBD1|NA
TGTGCCAGCAGCTTGTTGACAGGGCCCACTGAAGCTTTCTTT
CASSLLTGPTEAFF
>TRBJ2-7|TRBV5-4|NA|NA
TGTGCCAGCAGCGGGGAACCGGGACTTCCGAGCTCCTACGAGCAGTACTTC
CASSGEPGLPSSYEQYF
>TRBJ2-2|TRBV12-5|TRBD1|NA
TGTGCTAGTGGCCCCCACCGGACAGGGGACACCGGGGAGCTGTTTTTT
CASGPHRTGDTGELFF
>TRBJ2-7|TRBV3-1/TRBV3-2|TRBD1|NA
TGTGCCAGCAGCCTGGGCCCCGGGACAGGGCAGTACTTC
CASSLGPGTGQYF
>TRBJ1-1|TRBV6-5|NA|once
TGTGCCAGCAGTGACTCAGCGAACACTGAAGCTTTCTTT
CASSDSANTEAFF
>TRBJ1-6|TRBV7-9|NA|NA
TGTGCCAGCAGCTCAGATAATTCACCCCTCCACTTT
CASSSDNSPLHF
>TRBJ1-4|TRBV25-1|NA|NA
TGTGCCAGCACACCCGGGGGGGGAGGAAAACTGTTTTTT
CASTPGGGGKLFF
>TRBJ1-1|TRBV7-2|NA|NA
TGTGCCAGCAGCTTTCTCTTGGGACACGAAGCTTTCTTT
CASSFLLGHEAFF
>TRBJ2-7|TRBV6-1|TRBD2|once
TGTGCCAGCAGTGAATTTTTCGCGGGAGGGCCGCGGGCGCAGTACTTC
CASSEFFAGGPRAQYF
>TRBJ1-2|TRBV28|NA|NA
TGTGCCACTTATTCGACAGGAGGCTACACCTTC
CATYSTGGYTF